The T cell receptor beta chain described here comes from a study of blood T cell repertoires in COVID-19. Study in general: Researchers got acute and convalescent COVID-19 samples from the United States, Italy and Spain. Sample material is recorded as cDNA or gDNA derived from T cells, B-cell-depleted T cells, or PBMCs.

Original analysis: Amplification from reference gene primers served as the basis for estimated nucleated cell counts. Assay used: immunoSEQ multiplex PCR; TCRdb lists only in-frame clones, some missing. The V and J calls and clone size come from that table; D and trimming were worked out from the DNA. The profile shows nearly 70,000 clones, roughly nine tenths of them singletons. Those enrolled in Seattle joined during active infection and were followed longitudinally afterward. The specimen was peripheral blood. This TCR was recovered from a woman in her forties or fifties with COVID-19, enrolled during active disease.

The CDR3 loop is CASSELASGRSETQYF. DNA for the CDR3: TGTGCCAGCAGTGAATTGGCTAGCGGGAGGTCAGAGACCCAGTACTTC. The chain has TRBV6-1 and TRBJ2-5, with TRBD2 matching 11 bases. The CDR3 consists of 16 residues. Germline V gene data show CDR1 as MNHNS and CDR2 as SASEGT. Trimming at V came to 2 bases and at J to 4 bases, leaving 6 bases not matched to a gene.